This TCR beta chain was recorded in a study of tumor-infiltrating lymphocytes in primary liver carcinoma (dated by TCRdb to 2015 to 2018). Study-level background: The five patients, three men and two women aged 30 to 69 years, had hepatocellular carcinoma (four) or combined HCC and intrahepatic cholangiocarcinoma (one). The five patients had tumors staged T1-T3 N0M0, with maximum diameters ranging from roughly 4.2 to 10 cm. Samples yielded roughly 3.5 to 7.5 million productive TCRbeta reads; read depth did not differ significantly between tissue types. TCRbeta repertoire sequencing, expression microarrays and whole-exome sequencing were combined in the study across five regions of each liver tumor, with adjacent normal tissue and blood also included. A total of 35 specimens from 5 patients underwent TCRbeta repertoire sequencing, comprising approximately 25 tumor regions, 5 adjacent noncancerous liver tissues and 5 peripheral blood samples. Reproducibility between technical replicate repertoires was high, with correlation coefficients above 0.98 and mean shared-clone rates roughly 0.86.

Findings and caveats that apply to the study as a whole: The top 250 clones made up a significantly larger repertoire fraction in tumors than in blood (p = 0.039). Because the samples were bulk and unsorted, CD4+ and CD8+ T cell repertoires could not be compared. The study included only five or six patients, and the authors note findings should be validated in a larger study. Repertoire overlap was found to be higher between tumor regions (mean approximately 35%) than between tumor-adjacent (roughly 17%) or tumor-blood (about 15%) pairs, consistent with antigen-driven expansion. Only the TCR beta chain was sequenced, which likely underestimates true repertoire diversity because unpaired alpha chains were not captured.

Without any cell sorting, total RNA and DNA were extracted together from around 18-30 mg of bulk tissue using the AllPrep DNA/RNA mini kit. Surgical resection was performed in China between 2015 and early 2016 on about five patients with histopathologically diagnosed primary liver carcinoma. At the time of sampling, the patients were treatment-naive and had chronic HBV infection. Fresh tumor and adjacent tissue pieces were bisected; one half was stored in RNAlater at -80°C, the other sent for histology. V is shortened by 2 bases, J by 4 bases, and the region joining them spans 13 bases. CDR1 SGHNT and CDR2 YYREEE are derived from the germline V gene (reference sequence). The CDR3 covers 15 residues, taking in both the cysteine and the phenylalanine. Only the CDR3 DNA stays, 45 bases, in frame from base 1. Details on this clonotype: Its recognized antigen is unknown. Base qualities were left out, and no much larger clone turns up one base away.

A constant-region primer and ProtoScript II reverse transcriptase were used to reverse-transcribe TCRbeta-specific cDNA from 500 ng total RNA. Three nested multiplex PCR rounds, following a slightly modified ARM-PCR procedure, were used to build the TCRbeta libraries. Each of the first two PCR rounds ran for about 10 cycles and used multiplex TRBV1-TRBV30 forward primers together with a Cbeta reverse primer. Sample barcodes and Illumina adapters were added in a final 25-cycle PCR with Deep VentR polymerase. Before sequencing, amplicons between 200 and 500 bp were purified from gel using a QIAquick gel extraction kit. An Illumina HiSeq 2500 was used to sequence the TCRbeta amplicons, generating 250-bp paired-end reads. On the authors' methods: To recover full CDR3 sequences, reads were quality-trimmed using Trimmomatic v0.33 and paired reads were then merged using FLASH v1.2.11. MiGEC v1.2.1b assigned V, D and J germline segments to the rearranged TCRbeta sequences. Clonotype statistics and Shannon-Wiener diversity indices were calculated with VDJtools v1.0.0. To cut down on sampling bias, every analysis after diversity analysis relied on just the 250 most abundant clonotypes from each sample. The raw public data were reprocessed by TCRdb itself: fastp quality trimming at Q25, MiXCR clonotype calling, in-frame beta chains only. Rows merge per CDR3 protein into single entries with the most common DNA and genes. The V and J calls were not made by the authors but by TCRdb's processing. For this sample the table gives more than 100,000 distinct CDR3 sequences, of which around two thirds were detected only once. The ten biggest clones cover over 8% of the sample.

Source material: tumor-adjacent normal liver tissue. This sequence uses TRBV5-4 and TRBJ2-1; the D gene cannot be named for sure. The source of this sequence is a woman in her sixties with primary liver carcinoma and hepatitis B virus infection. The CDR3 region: CASSLEPPIYNEQFF. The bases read TGTGCCAGCAGCTTAGAGCCTCCAATATACAATGAGCAGTTCTTC.